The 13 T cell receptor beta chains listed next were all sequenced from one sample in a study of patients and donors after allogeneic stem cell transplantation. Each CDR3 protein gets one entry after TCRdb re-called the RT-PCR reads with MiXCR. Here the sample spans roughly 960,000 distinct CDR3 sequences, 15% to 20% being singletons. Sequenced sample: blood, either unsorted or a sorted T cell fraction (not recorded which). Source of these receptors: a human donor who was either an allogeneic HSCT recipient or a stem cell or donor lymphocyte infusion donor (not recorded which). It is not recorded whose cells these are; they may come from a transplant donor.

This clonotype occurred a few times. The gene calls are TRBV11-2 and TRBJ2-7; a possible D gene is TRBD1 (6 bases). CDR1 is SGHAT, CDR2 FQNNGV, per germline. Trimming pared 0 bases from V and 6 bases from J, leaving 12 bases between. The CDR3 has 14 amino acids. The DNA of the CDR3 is TGTGCCAGCAGCTTAGATGGAAGAGGGGGCGAGCAGTACTTC. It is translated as CASSLDGRGGEQYF.

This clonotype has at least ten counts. The CDR3 DNA sequence: TGCAGTGCTAGAGAAGCGGCAACTAATGAAAAACTGTTTTTT. Its protein product is CSAREAATNEKLFF. This sequence joins TRBV20-1 and TRBJ1-4; D not resolved. The ends were cut back, 0 bases at V and 0 bases at J, with 5 bases in the middle. The CDR3 loop spans 14 amino acids. Germline V lookup: CDR1 DFQATT, CDR2 SNEGSKA (reference sequence).

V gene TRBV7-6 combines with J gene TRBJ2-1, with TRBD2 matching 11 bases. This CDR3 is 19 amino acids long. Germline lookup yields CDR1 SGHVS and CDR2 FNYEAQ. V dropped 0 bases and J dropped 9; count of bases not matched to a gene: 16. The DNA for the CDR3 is TGTGCCAGCAGCTTAGCGCCAGGGAGTACTAGCGGGAGTGATGGTGAGCAGTTCTTC. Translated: CASSLAPGSTSGSDGEQFF.

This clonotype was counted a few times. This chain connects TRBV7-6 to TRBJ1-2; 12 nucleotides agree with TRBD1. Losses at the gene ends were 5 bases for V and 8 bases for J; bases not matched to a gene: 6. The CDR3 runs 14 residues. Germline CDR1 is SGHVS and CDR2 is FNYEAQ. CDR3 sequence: CASSPWDRGQGYTF. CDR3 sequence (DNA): TGTGCCAGCAGCCCGTGGGACAGGGGGCAAGGCTACACCTTC.

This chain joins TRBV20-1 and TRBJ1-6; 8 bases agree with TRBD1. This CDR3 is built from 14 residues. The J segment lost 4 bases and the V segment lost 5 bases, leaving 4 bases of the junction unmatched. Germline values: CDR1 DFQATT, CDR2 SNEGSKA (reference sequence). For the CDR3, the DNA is TGCAGTGCTCGGACAGGGAGGTATAATTCACCCCTCCACTTT. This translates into CSARTGRYNSPLHF.

The CDR3 nucleotides are TGCAGTGCTAGACACAGGGGCGAGCAGTACTTC. Translating gives CSARHRGEQYF. The genes are TRBV20-1 and TRBJ2-7, with 7 bases fitting TRBD1. Germline V gene data show CDR1 as DFQATT and CDR2 as SNEGSKA (reference sequence). The CDR3 is made up of 11 amino acids. With V trimmed by 2 bases and J by 6 bases, 1 base remained unmatched.

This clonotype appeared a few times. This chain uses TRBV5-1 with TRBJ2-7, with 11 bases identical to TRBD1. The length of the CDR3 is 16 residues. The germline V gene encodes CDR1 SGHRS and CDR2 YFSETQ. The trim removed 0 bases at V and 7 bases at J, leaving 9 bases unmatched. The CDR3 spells CASSLVPGTGGKEQYF. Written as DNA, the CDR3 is TGCGCCAGCAGCTTGGTACCCGGGACAGGGGGGAAGGAGCAGTACTTC.

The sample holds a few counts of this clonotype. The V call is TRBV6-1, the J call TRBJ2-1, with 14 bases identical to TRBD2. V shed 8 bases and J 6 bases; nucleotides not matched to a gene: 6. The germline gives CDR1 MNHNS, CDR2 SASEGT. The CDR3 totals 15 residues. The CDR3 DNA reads TGTGCCAGCCTTACGGGACTAGCGGGAGCCAATGAGCAGTTCTTC. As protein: CASLTGLAGANEQFF.

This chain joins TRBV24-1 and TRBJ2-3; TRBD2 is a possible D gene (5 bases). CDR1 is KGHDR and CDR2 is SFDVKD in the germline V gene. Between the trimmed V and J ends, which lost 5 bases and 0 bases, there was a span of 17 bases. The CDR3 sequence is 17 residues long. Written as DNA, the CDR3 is TGTGCCACCAGTGTCCCCTCTCCGGGGTTCAGCACAGATACGCAGTATTTT. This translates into CATSVPSPGFSTDTQYF.

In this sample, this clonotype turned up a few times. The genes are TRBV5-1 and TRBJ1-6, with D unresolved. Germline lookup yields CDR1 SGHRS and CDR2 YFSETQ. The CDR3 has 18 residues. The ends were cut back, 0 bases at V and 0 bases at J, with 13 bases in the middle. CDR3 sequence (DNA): TGCGCCAGCAGCTTGGAGGTGGCCGGCCTCTCCTATAATTCACCCCTCCACTTT. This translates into CASSLEVAGLSYNSPLHF. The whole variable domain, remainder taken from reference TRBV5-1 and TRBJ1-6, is KAGVTQTPRYLIKTRGQQVTLSCSPISGHRSVSWYQQTPGQGLQFLFEYFSETQRNKGNFPGRFSGRQFSNSRSEMNVSTLELGDSALYLCASSLEVAGLSYNSPLHFGNGTRLTVT.

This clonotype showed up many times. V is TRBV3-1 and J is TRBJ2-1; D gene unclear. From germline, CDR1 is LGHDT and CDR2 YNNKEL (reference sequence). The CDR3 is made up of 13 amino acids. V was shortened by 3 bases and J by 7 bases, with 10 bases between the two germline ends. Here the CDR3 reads CASSHTLGNEQFF. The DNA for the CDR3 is TGTGCCAGCAGCCACACACTTGGGAATGAGCAGTTCTTC.

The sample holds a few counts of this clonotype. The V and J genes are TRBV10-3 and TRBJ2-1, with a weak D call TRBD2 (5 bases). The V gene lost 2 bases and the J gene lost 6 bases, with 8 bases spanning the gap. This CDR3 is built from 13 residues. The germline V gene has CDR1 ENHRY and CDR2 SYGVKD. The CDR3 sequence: CAISEGLANEQFF. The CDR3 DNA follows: TGTGCCATCAGTGAGGGACTTGCCAATGAGCAGTTCTTC.

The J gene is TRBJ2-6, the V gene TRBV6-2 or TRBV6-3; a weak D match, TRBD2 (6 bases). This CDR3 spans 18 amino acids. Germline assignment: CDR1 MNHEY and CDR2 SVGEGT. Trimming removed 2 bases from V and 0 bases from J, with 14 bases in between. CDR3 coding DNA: TGTGCCAGCAGTTACCCTGGAGGGCCGAGCTCTGGGGCCAACGTCCTGACTTTC. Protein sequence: CASSYPGGPSSGANVLTF.